The 16 T cell receptor beta chains below were found in one sample sequenced in a study of blood T cell repertoires in COVID-19. Only in-frame clones appear in the TCRdb table, and some are missing; sequencing was by immunoSEQ multiplex PCR. The sample includes approximately 110,000 clones, 65% to 80% of them seen just once. Sequenced input: peripheral blood. The receptor source for this set is a human donor with acute or convalescent COVID-19. The donor label of this sample is uncertain.

As DNA, the CDR3 is TGTGCCAGCAGCGACTGGGGACAAAGGACTGGGGCCAACGTCCTGACTTTC. Translated: CASSDWGQRTGANVLTF. V gene TRBV14 combines with J gene TRBJ2-6; D is possibly TRBD1 (6 bases). Germline values: CDR1 SGHDN, CDR2 FVKESK. V was clipped by 5 bases and J by 2 bases, with 16 bases between them. The CDR3 extends over 17 amino acids.

The CDR3 nucleotides are TGTGCCTGGAGTCGTCCGGGGACAGGGGGCAGGGAGACCCAGTACTTC. Encoded protein: CAWSRPGTGGRETQYF. This rearrangement joins TRBV30 to TRBJ2-5; the match to TRBD1 covers 12 bases. The germline V gene encodes CDR1 GTSNPN and CDR2 SVGIG (reference sequence). The V segment lost 2 bases and the J segment 5 bases; nucleotides outside the gene matches: 9. The CDR3 sequence is 16 residues long. The variable domain in full, with the rest retrieved from reference TRBV30 and TRBJ2-5, is SQTIHQWPATLVQPVGSPLSLECTVEGTSNPNLYWYRQAAGRGLQLLFYSVGIGQISSEVPQNLSASRPQDRQFILSSKKLLLSDSGFYLCAWSRPGTGGRETQYFGPGTRLLVL.

The V call is TRBV6-5, the J call TRBJ1-3; weak D call: TRBD1 (6 bases). The V gene lost 6 bases and the J gene lost 0 bases, with 9 bases spanning the gap. The CDR3 is 14 amino acids. Germline CDR1 MNHEY, CDR2 SVGAGI. The CDR3 nucleotides are TGTGCCAGCAGGGGGACACACTCTGGAAACACCATATATTTT. Translating it yields CASRGTHSGNTIYF.

The chain combines TRBV14 with TRBJ2-1; 9 nucleotides line up with TRBD2. Germline V gives CDR1 SGHDN, CDR2 FVKESK. This CDR3 spans 15 amino acids. V lost 3 bases, J lost 8 bases, and 8 bases stayed unmatched. The CDR3 sequence is CASSHRQGGRDEQFF. CDR3 sequence (DNA): TGTGCCAGCAGCCATCGACAGGGCGGGAGGGATGAGCAGTTCTTC. The variable domain in full, completed from reference TRBV14 and TRBJ2-1, reads EAGVTQFPSHSVIEKGQTVTLRCDPISGHDNLYWYRRVMGKEIKFLLHFVKESKQDESGMPNNRFLAERTGGTYSTLKVQPAELEDSGVYFCASSHRQGGRDEQFFGPGTRLTVL.

DNA for the CDR3: TGTGCCAGCAGTAGGGCCCAGGGCGTGAACACTGAAGCTTTCTTT. Amino acid sequence: CASSRAQGVNTEAFF. The rearrangement uses TRBV6-5 and TRBJ1-1; D is perhaps TRBD1 (5 bases). Germline lookup yields CDR1 MNHEY and CDR2 SVGAGI. CDR3 length equals 15 residues. Trimming left V 5 bases short and J 0 bases short, with 13 bases between.

The chain combines TRBV28 with TRBJ1-6; maybe TRBD1 (6 bases). Germline CDR1 and CDR2: MDHEN and SYDVKM. The CDR3 runs to 15 residues. V dropped 5 bases and J dropped 8 bases, with 16 bases sitting between them. The chain's CDR3 is CASSPRGSRHSPLHF. The CDR3 DNA follows: TGTGCCAGCAGTCCCAGGGGATCCCGGCATTCACCCCTCCACTTT.

J is TRBJ2-3 and V is TRBV29-1; tentatively, D is TRBD2 (5 bases). Trimming took 3 bases from V and 1 from J, leaving 14 bases between them. The CDR3 totals 15 residues. Germline CDR1 is SQVTM and CDR2 is ANQGSEA. The CDR3 loop reads CSVDRRIAGTDTQYF. The CDR3 nucleotides read TGCAGCGTTGACCGGAGGATAGCTGGCACAGATACGCAGTATTTT.

This clone came up a few times. CDR3 sequence (DNA): TGTGCCAGCAGCTCTGACAGGGTCGGTCAGCCCCAGCATTTT. The encoded protein is CASSSDRVGQPQHF. The chain is built from TRBV7-3 and TRBJ1-5, with 7 nucleotides matching TRBD1. This CDR3 contains 14 residues. CDR1 SGHTA and CDR2 FQGTGA come from the germline V gene. J was trimmed by 6 bases and V by 4 bases; bases with no gene match: 6.

This clone was counted once. The gene calls are TRBV11-2 and TRBJ2-7, with D maybe TRBD1 (5 bases). V gave up 1 base and J gave up 3 bases, with 10 bases separating them. The length of the CDR3 is 14 residues. CDR1 and CDR2 from the germline V gene are SGHAT and FQNNGV. The CDR3 loop is CASSLASQDYEQYF. CDR3 in DNA: TGTGCCAGCAGCTTAGCATCACAGGACTACGAGCAGTACTTC.

This sequence joins TRBV28 and TRBJ1-4; D may be TRBD1 (5 bases). Trimming took off 5 bases at V and 0 bases at J, with 10 bases between the two ends. The CDR3 is 15 residues long. In germline, CDR1 is MDHEN, CDR2 SYDVKM. The CDR3 loop reads CASSPTGATNEKLFF. The CDR3 DNA sequence: TGTGCCAGCAGTCCTACAGGTGCAACTAATGAAAAACTGTTTTTT.

The chain combines TRBV28 with TRBJ1-1, with a possible D match to TRBD1 (5 bases). The CDR3 extends over 13 amino acids. CDR1 MDHEN and CDR2 SYDVKM come from the germline V gene. Between the trimmed V and J ends, which lost 8 bases and 5 bases, there was a span of 15 bases. The CDR3 is CASLAGVVTEAFF. CDR3 DNA sequence: TGTGCCAGCCTCGCGGGGGTAGTTACTGAAGCTTTCTTT.

V and J are TRBV7-6 and TRBJ1-1; TRBD1 matches at 7 bases. This CDR3 contains 14 residues. Losses at the gene ends were 1 base for V and 5 bases for J; bases not matched to a gene: 4. Germline V CDR1 and CDR2: SGHVS, FNYEAQ. The CDR3 DNA reads TGTGCCAGCAGCTTAGGGACAGGACGGACTGAAGCTTTCTTT. As protein: CASSLGTGRTEAFF.

The chain combines TRBV19 with TRBJ2-5, with 10 bases aligning to TRBD2. Germline values: CDR1 LNHDA, CDR2 SQIVND (reference sequence). The V segment lost 6 bases and the J segment 5 bases; nucleotides outside the gene matches: 3. The CDR3 is made up of 13 amino acids. This chain's CDR3 is CASRSGGAETQYF. The DNA of the CDR3 is TGTGCCAGTAGGAGCGGGGGGGCGGAGACCCAGTACTTC.

The chain combines TRBV6-5 with TRBJ2-7; 8 nucleotides agree with TRBD1. The germline V gene has CDR1 MNHEY and CDR2 SVGAGI. This CDR3 spans 15 amino acids. V was pared by 0 bases and J by 7 bases, with 8 bases of the junction left unmatched. This chain's CDR3 is CASSYSTAGGWEQYF. The CDR3 DNA sequence: TGTGCCAGCAGTTACTCTACGGCAGGGGGCTGGGAGCAGTACTTC.

This clone has a handful of counts. This chain connects TRBV2 to TRBJ1-2; no reliable D call. From germline, CDR1 is SNHLY and CDR2 FYNNEI. The CDR3 is made up of 13 amino acids. V dropped 5 bases and J dropped 3 bases, with 10 bases sitting between them. The chain's CDR3 is CASSNRGDYGYTF. CDR3 nucleotides: TGTGCCAGCAGTAATCGGGGAGACTATGGCTACACCTTC.

Only one count was recorded for this clone. The J gene is TRBJ2-2, the V gene TRBV7-9; 10 bases map to TRBD1. Per the germline V gene, CDR1 is SEHNR and CDR2 is FQNEAQ (reference sequence). The CDR3 totals 15 residues. Germline trimming cut 5 bases from V and 6 bases from J; bases unmatched to any gene: 6. CDR3 nucleotides: TGTGCCAGCAGCGTCGACAGGGGGCGAGCCGGGGAGCTGTTTTTT. Translation: CASSVDRGRAGELFF.